A selection of T cell receptor beta chains follows, all from one sample in a study of cytomegalovirus exposure and HLA in healthy donors. Clones were sequenced by immunoSEQ multiplex PCR, and TCRdb holds only the in-frame ones, with some missing. The data show about 110,000 clones, 75% to 85% seen once. Input material: PBMCs. These receptors were collected from a man aged 18 to 30 in good health and CMV-seronegative. Each CDR3 is given with its conserved first and last residue. The D gene is left open where the match is weak. Only part of the rows carry a size: once, few, many, or a class if the clone is expanded.

J	size	D	V	CDR3	DNA
TRBJ1-2	NA	NA	TRBV7-2	CASSLVQGTNYGYTF	TGTGCCAGCAGCTTGGTACAGGGTACTAACTATGGCTACACCTTC
TRBJ2-3	NA	TRBD2	TRBV5-1	CASSWKTSGRAPDTQYF	TGCGCCAGCAGCTGGAAGACTAGCGGGAGGGCCCCAGATACGCAGTATTTT
TRBJ2-2	NA	NA	TRBV7-3	CASSSRLTTNTGELFF	TGTGCCAGCAGCTCTCGGTTGACTACAAACACCGGGGAGCTGTTTTTT
TRBJ2-1	NA	NA	TRBV5-4	CAMNTPVGNEQFF	TGTGCCATGAACACTCCCGTCGGGAATGAGCAGTTCTTC
TRBJ2-7	once	TRBD2	TRBV28	CASSPLSLTSVNYEQYF	TGTGCCAGCAGTCCTCTGTCACTGACTAGCGTTAACTACGAGCAGTACTTC
TRBJ2-5	NA	NA	TRBV27	CASSPQYQETQYF	TGTGCCAGCAGTCCCCAGTACCAAGAGACCCAGTACTTC
TRBJ2-7	few	TRBD2	TRBV6-5	CASSYTIAGGPQEQYF	TGTGCCAGCAGTTACACCATAGCGGGAGGGCCGCAAGAGCAGTACTTC
TRBJ2-5	NA	TRBD1	TRBV7-3	CASSSTGAWGETQYF	TGTGCCAGCAGCTCGACAGGGGCATGGGGAGAGACCCAGTACTTC
TRBJ1-5	NA	NA	TRBV28	CASSFPFEFQHF	TGTGCCAGCAGTTTTCCCTTTGAGTTCCAGCATTTT
TRBJ1-2	NA	TRBD1	TRBV30	CAGSRTGDGYTF	TGTGCCGGCTCCCGGACAGGGGATGGCTACACCTTC
TRBJ2-7	NA	NA	TRBV6-6	CASSYSRGSDEEQYF	TGTGCCAGCAGTTACTCTAGAGGTTCTGACGAGGAGCAGTACTTC
TRBJ2-2	NA	TRBD2	TRBV10-3	CAISPGLEFSGELFF	TGTGCCATCAGCCCGGGACTAGAGTTCTCCGGGGAGCTGTTTTTT
TRBJ2-7	NA	TRBD2	TRBV9	CASSVDPTSGNMYEQYF	TGTGCCAGCAGCGTAGACCCAACTAGCGGGAATATGTACGAGCAGTACTTC
TRBJ1-4	once	TRBD1	TRBV25-1	CASSTYRGSEKLFF	TGTGCCAGCTCTACATACAGGGGAAGCGAAAAACTGTTTTTT
TRBJ2-3	NA	TRBD2	TRBV5-8	CATTSGTDTQYF	TGTGCCACCACTAGCGGCACAGATACGCAGTATTTT
TRBJ1-4	NA	NA	TRBV14	CASSPRTVLNEKLFF	TGTGCCAGCAGCCCCAGGACAGTCCTTAATGAAAAACTGTTTTTT
TRBJ1-2	NA	TRBD1	TRBV2	CASSSGQGNYGYTF	TGTGCCAGCAGTTCGGGACAGGGGAACTATGGCTACACCTTC
TRBJ1-1	NA	TRBD1	TRBV28	CASRYGTDNTEAFF	TGTGCCAGCAGATACGGGACAGACAACACTGAAGCTTTCTTT
TRBJ2-7	NA	NA	TRBV7-6	CASSLASGVGLAYEQYF	TGTGCCAGCAGCTTAGCGAGCGGAGTGGGCCTAGCCTACGAGCAGTACTTC
TRBJ2-4	once	TRBD2	TRBV6-1	CASSDGTSGSRAKNIQYF	TGTGCCAGCAGTGACGGGACTAGCGGGAGTCGGGCCAAAAACATTCAGTACTTC
TRBJ2-7	NA	TRBD2	TRBV5-1	CASSITSGPYEQYF	TGCGCCAGCAGCATTACTAGCGGGCCCTACGAGCAGTACTTC
TRBJ1-2	once	TRBD1	TRBV5-6	CASSTYGTVYGYTF	TGTGCCAGCAGCACCTACGGGACAGTTTATGGCTACACCTTC
TRBJ2-3	NA	NA	TRBV15	CATSPGSSEQYF	TGTGCCACCAGCCCCGGGTCGAGTGAGCAGTATTTT
TRBJ1-3	NA	TRBD1	TRBV6-6	CASSYYGTGTGNTIYF	TGTGCCAGCAGTTACTACGGGACAGGGACTGGAAACACCATATATTTT
TRBJ2-3	NA	NA	TRBV30	CAWGMTSPDTQYF	TGTGCCTGGGGGATGACTAGTCCAGATACGCAGTATTTT
TRBJ2-1	NA	TRBD2	TRBV28	CASSLTGLAGGYNEQFF	TGTGCCAGCAGTTTAACCGGCCTAGCGGGAGGCTACAATGAGCAGTTCTTC